Sequencing of this T cell receptor (beta chain) was carried out in a study of quantifying T cell responses using KT2 cells. Study summary: TCR alpha and beta constant-region primers primed reverse transcription of RNA.

This clonotype showed up just a few times. A single-stranded UMI oligo with SP2 sequence was ligated to cDNA 3' ends. An equimolar mix of RC1.1 and RC1.2 primed the beta chain across TRBC1 and TRBC2. MiXCR, run by TCRdb on the UMI-ligation and nested PCR reads, gives a single entry per CDR3 protein. The sample holds fewer than 50,000 distinct CDR3 sequences, approximately 15% seen once. V lost 5 bases, J lost 6 bases, and 13 bases lay in between. Germline lookup yields CDR1 KGHDR and CDR2 SFDVKD. The CDR3 covers 13 residues. The sequence came from a human donor. The sample consisted of PBMCs spiked with cells of the T cell clone KT2. This chain connects TRBV24-1 to TRBJ2-7; perhaps TRBD2 as D (5 bases). CDR3 bases: TGTGCCACCAGTGCCCGGAAGAGCGGCGAGCAGTACTTC. It codes for CATSARKSGEQYF.